Here is one TCR beta chain with its context. The V gene's germline CDR1 is SNHLY and CDR2 FYNNEI. The CDR3 length is 15 residues. V was clipped by 8 bases and J by 7 bases; unmatched bases: 12. This specimen comes from a study of T cells after yellow fever vaccination. Via MiXCR, TCRdb re-called the 5' RACE reads, giving one row per CDR3 protein. The data hold a few hundred thousand distinct CDR3 sequences, with roughly 19% observed a single time. The specimen was PBMCs, collected 15 days after the yellow fever booster vaccination. This chain joins TRBV2 and TRBJ2-1; 9 bases agree with TRBD2. The receptor was derived from a young man who received the YFV17D yellow fever vaccine. The CDR3 DNA is TGTGCCAGCGGTGGGCTAGCGGGAAATGAGAATGAGCAGTTCTTC. It is translated as CASGGLAGNENEQFF.